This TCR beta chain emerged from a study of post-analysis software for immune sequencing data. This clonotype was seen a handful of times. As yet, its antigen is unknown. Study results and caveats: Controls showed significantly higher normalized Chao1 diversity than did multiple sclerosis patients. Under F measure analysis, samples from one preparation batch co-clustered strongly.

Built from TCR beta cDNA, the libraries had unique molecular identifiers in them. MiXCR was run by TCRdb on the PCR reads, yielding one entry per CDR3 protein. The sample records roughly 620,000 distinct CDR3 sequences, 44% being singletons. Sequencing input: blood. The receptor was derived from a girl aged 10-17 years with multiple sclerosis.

In DNA, the CDR3 is TGTGCCAGCAGTTACCAGGGGAGCACAGATACGCAGTATTTT. As protein: CASSYQGSTDTQYF. The chain is built from TRBV6-2 or TRBV6-3 and TRBJ2-3; D may be TRBD1 (6 bases). Germline loops: CDR1 MNHEY, CDR2 SVGEGT. V was trimmed by 2 bases and J by 0 bases, leaving 6 bases between them. The CDR3 totals 14 residues.